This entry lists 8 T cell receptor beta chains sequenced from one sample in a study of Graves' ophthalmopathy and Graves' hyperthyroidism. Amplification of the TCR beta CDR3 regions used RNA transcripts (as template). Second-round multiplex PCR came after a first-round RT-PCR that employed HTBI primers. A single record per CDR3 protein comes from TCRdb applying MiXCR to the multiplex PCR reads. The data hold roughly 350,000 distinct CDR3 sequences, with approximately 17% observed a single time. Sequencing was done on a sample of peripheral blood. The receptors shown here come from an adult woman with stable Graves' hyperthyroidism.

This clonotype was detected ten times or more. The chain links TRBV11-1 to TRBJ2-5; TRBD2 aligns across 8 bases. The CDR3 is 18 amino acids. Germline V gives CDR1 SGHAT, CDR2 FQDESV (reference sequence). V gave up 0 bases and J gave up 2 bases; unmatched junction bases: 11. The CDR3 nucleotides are TGTGCCAGCAGCTTAGCGGGACTAGGCCGTGGGGGGCAAGAGACCCAGTACTTC. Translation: CASSLAGLGRGGQETQYF.

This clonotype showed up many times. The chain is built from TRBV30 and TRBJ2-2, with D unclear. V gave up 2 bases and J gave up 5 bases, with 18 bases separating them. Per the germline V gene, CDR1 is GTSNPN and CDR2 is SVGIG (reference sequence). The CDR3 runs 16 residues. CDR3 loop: CAWSPRLGRKTGELFF. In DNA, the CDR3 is TGTGCCTGGAGTCCTCGCCTAGGGCGAAAAACCGGGGAGCTGTTTTTT.

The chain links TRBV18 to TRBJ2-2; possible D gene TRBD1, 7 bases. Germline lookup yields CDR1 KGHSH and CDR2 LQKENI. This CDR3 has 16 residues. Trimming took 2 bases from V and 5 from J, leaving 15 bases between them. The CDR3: CASSPTLTGRTGELFF. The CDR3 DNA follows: TGTGCCAGCTCACCAACCCTGACAGGGAGGACCGGGGAGCTGTTTTTT.

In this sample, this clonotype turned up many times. The CDR3 loop is CASSFRGTYEQYF. The CDR3, as DNA: TGCGCCAGCAGCTTCAGGGGTACCTACGAGCAGTACTTC. The V gene is TRBV5-1, the J gene TRBJ2-7; D perhaps matches TRBD1 (6 bases). CDR3 length equals 13 residues. CDR1 is SGHRS, CDR2 YFSETQ, per germline. Trimming cost V 2 bases and J 2 bases, with 8 bases left between them.

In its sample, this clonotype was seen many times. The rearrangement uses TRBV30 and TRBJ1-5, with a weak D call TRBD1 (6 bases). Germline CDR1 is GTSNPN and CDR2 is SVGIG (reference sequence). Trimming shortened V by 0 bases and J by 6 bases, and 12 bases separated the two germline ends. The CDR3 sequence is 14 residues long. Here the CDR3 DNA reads TGTGCCTGGAGTGTATCAGGGGCGCTTCAGCCCCAGCATTTT. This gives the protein CAWSVSGALQPQHF.

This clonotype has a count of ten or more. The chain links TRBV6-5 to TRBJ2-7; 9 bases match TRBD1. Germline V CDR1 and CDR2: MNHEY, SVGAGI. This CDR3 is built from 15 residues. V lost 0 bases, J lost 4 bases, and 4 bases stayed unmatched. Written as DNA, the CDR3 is TGTGCCAGCAGTTACTCGACGGACAGGGGATACGAGCAGTACTTC. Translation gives CASSYSTDRGYEQYF.

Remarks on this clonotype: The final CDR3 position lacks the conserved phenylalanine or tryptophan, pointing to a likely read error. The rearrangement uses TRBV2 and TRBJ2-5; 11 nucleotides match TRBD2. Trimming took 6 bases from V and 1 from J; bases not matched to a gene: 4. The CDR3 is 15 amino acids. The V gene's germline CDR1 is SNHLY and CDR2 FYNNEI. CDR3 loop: CASRATSGAQETQYL. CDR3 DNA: TGTGCCAGCAGGGCGACTAGCGGGGCCCAAGAGACCCAGTACCTC.

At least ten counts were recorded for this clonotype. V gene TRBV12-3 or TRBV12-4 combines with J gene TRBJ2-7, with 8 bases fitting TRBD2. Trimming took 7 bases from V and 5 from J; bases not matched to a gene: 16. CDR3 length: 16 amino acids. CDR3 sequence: CASTPPGASGSDEQYF. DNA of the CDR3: TGTGCCAGCACCCCGCCGGGAGCAAGCGGGAGCGACGAGCAGTACTTC.